This TCR beta chain derives from a study of long-term antiretroviral therapy in people with HIV. Researchers ran immunoSEQ v3.0 at survey level. Some clones are missing from TCRdb's copy, which holds only in-frame ones; the method was immunoSEQ multiplex PCR. The data show roughly 21,000 clones, approximately 81% seen once. Regarding this clone: No antigen is known for it.

The CDR3 extends over 13 amino acids. CDR1 is SGHAT, CDR2 FQNNGV, per germline. The V gene lost 5 bases and the J gene lost 5 bases, with 12 bases spanning the gap. Findings of the study overall: Control repertoires displayed wider CDR3 length ranges than the HIV repertoires.

The receptor was derived from a man aged 35-49 years with HIV. The source material was unsorted PBMCs, sampled 0.1 years before starting antiretroviral therapy. The chain joins TRBV11-2 to TRBJ2-5; the D is unclear. The CDR3 DNA sequence: TGTGCCAGCAGCCAAAGGGCTAGGGAGACCCAGTACTTC. Translation: CASSQRARETQYF.